This TCR beta chain appears in the sequencing data of a study of T cell responses to AZD1222 COVID-19 vaccine. CDR1 is SGHNT and CDR2 is YYREEE in the germline V gene (reference sequence). V dropped 0 bases and J dropped 8 bases, with 9 bases sitting between them. There are 13 residues in the CDR3. To note about this clone: Its antigen remains unknown.

Using immunoSEQ multiplex PCR, the repertoire was profiled, and TCRdb retains in-frame clones only, with some absent. Found here are 130,000 or so clones, nearly 90% of them singletons; the top ten hold 5% to 7%. Findings of the study overall: Compared with day 0, the breadth and depth of the Spike-specific TCR repertoire rose significantly after two doses of AZD1222. Dominant at 160-218 and 743-854, vaccine-associated CD4 TCRs also spanned spike. Donor demographics were predominantly white British with a female majority; clonal diversity may be underestimated. At baseline, just a handful of AZD1222 recipients tested seropositive.

The gene calls are TRBV5-4 and TRBJ2-1; D unclear. The material sequenced was peripheral blood, taken 28 days after the second AZD1222 dose. This sequence was found in an adult who received the AZD1222 COVID-19 vaccine. The CDR3 loop is CASSLERRDEQFF. CDR3 coding DNA: TGTGCCAGCAGCTTGGAACGTAGGGATGAGCAGTTCTTC.